What follows are 30 T cell receptor beta chains derived from one specimen sequenced in a study of T cell repertoires and Cas9 in healthy adults. Sequencing used immunoSEQ multiplex PCR; TCRdb keeps in-frame clones, though not all of them. The sample yields more than 13,000 clones, around 86% seen once. Source material: Tregs (CD4+, CD25+, CD127-, CD137-, CD154-) from PBMCs; culture status not recorded. The receptor set was obtained from a human donor in good health.

This rearrangement joins TRBV6-5 to TRBJ2-7, with 11 bases aligning to TRBD1. This CDR3 region has 15 residues. Germline V gene data show CDR1 as MNHEY and CDR2 as SVGAGI. V was clipped by 2 bases and J by 1 base; unmatched bases: 1. DNA of the CDR3: TGTGCCAGCAGTTACGGGACAGGGGGATCCTACGAGCAGTACTTC. Translation: CASSYGTGGSYEQYF.

The V and J genes are TRBV7-3 and TRBJ2-2; TRBD1 agrees at 7 bases. V shed 4 bases and J 4 bases; nucleotides not matched to a gene: 3. The CDR3 has 14 residues. CDR1 is SGHTA and CDR2 is FQGTGA in the germline V gene. The CDR3, as DNA: TGTGCCAGCAGCTCCGGGACAGTCACCGGGGAGCTGTTTTTT. It encodes CASSSGTVTGELFF.

This chain links TRBV6-5 with TRBJ2-1, with 8 positions matching TRBD2. The CDR3 loop spans 15 amino acids. The germline V gene encodes CDR1 MNHEY and CDR2 SVGAGI. V trimming: 6 bases; J trimming: 10 bases; junction bases outside the gene matches: 14. The DNA for the CDR3 is TGTGCCAGCAGCCGGCAAACTAGACTAGCGACCGAGCAGTTCTTC. Translation: CASSRQTRLATEQFF.

The V and J genes are TRBV5-6 and TRBJ1-1; 8 bases agree with TRBD1. The CDR3 runs to 15 residues. Trimming at V came to 0 bases and at J to 3 bases, leaving 4 bases not matched to a gene. The germline gives CDR1 SGHDT, CDR2 YYEEEE. CDR3 sequence: CASSLVAGGYTEAFF. The CDR3 DNA reads as TGTGCCAGCAGCTTGGTCGCAGGGGGCTACACTGAAGCTTTCTTT.

This sequence joins TRBV7-9 and TRBJ2-1, with TRBD2 matching 14 bases. The CDR3 runs to 18 residues. Germline V CDR1 and CDR2: SEHNR, FQNEAQ (reference sequence). After removal of 5 bases from V and 5 bases from J, the junction contained 11 bases not matched to a gene. CDR3 residues: CASSLRTSGGTGDNEQFF. The CDR3, as DNA: TGTGCCAGCAGCCTACGGACTAGCGGGGGGACGGGCGACAATGAGCAGTTCTTC.

About this clone itself: Other nucleotide sequences in the sample specify the same CDR3. The chain is built from TRBV7-2 and TRBJ1-2; TRBD1 is a possible D gene (5 bases). Germline assignment: CDR1 SGHTA and CDR2 FQGNSA. The CDR3 loop spans 15 amino acids. Trimming left V 4 bases short and J 4 bases short, with 16 bases between. CDR3 amino acids: CASSSTGGEGYGYTF. CDR3 nucleotide sequence: TGTGCCAGCAGCTCTACCGGGGGGGAGGGCTATGGCTACACCTTC. Drawing the rest from reference TRBV7-2 and TRBJ1-2, the complete variable domain is GAGVSQSPSNKVTEKGKDVELRCDPISGHTALYWYRQSLGQGLEFLIYFQGNSAPDKSGLPSDRFSAERTGGSVSTLTIQRTQQEDSAVYLCASSSTGGEGYGYTFGSGTRLTVV.

This clone was observed a few times. CDR3 nucleotides: TGTGCCAGCAGTGTACATGGGGGTCAGCCCCAGCATTTT. Its translation is CASSVHGGQPQHF. The chain has TRBV6-5 and TRBJ1-5; D perhaps matches TRBD1 (5 bases). V was trimmed by 5 bases and J by 6 bases, leaving 11 bases between them. Germline V gene lookup returns CDR1 MNHEY and CDR2 SVGAGI. The CDR3 covers 13 residues.

V gene TRBV4-2 combines with J gene TRBJ2-2; 10 nucleotides align to TRBD1. V shed 3 bases and J 9 bases; nucleotides not matched to a gene: 7. This CDR3 is built from 15 residues. Germline CDR1 reads LGHNA; CDR2 reads YNFKEQ. The CDR3 protein is CASSQGDRGIRELFF. The DNA of the CDR3 is TGTGCCAGCAGCCAGGGGGACAGGGGAATCCGGGAGCTGTTTTTT.

The chain has TRBV21-1 and TRBJ1-5. TRBV21-1 is classified as a pseudogene. The CDR3 contains 16 residues. The CDR3 nucleotides are TGTGCCAGCAGGTCCGCGCTACATTGGCATCATCAGCCCCAGCATTTT. Its protein product is CASRSALHWHHQPQHF.

This clone was observed a single time. Germline and junction disagree at one end, which may indicate a read error. This sequence joins TRBV27 and TRBJ2-3; D perhaps matches TRBD2 (5 bases). The CDR3 is 14 amino acids. Germline values: CDR1 MNHEY, CDR2 SMNVEV (reference sequence). CDR3 amino acids: CAGSITRSTDTQYF. CDR3 DNA sequence: TGTGCCGGCAGTATAACTAGAAGCACAGATACGCAGTATTTT.

The chain is built from TRBV18 and TRBJ1-1; D perhaps matches TRBD1 (5 bases). V was shortened by 5 bases and J by 2 bases, with 15 bases between the two germline ends. The CDR3 has 15 amino acids. Germline V gene lookup returns CDR1 KGHSH and CDR2 LQKENI. CDR3 DNA sequence: TGTGCCAGCTCAGTCGATTCAGGGCTCAACACTGAAGCTTTCTTT. Its translation: CASSVDSGLNTEAFF.

This clone was counted a single time. The gene calls are TRBV13 and TRBJ2-1; unclear D gene. The CDR3 totals 14 residues. Germline V gene data show CDR1 as PRHDT and CDR2 as FYEKMQ (reference sequence). Trimming removed 1 base from V and 5 bases from J, with 9 bases in between. The CDR3 sequence: CASSLVWQNNEQFF. The CDR3 bases are TGTGCCAGCAGCTTAGTGTGGCAGAACAATGAGCAGTTCTTC.

V and J are TRBV10-3 and TRBJ1-1; 8 bases match TRBD1. Looked up from germline, CDR1 is ENHRY and CDR2 is SYGVKD. Losses at the gene ends were 10 bases for V and 4 bases for J; bases not matched to a gene: 14. The CDR3 sequence is 15 residues long. This CDR3 reads CATATGVGDSTEAFF. The CDR3 region has the DNA TGTGCCACCGCGACAGGGGTAGGGGATAGCACTGAAGCTTTCTTT.

The chain uses TRBV27 and TRBJ2-7, with D uncertain. Trimming pared 1 base from V and 1 base from J, leaving 5 bases between. The CDR3 spans 13 residues. Germline V gives CDR1 MNHEY, CDR2 SMNVEV (reference sequence). Here the CDR3 DNA reads TGTGCCAGCAGTTTATACAAGTCCTACGAGCAGTACTTC. Its protein is CASSLYKSYEQYF.

This clone has more than one count but fewer than ten. The chain uses TRBV4-1 and TRBJ1-2, with no clear D. This CDR3 has 15 residues. Per germline, CDR1 MGHRA and CDR2 YSYEKL. V was trimmed by 1 base and J by 4 bases, leaving 13 bases between them. The DNA for the CDR3 is TGCGCCAGCAGCCAAGGTCCGAGTACCTTCTATGGCTACACCTTC. This gives the protein CASSQGPSTFYGYTF.

The V gene is TRBV6-6, the J gene TRBJ1-5; D unresolved. Trimming took 0 bases from V and 2 from J, leaving 8 bases between them. This CDR3 spans 15 amino acids. Germline V gene data show CDR1 as MNHNY and CDR2 as SVGAGI (reference sequence). CDR3 coding DNA: TGTGCCAGCAGTTACTCGAACAGACGCAATCAGCCCCAGCATTTT. This gives the protein CASSYSNRRNQPQHF.

For the CDR3, the DNA is TGTGCCAGTAGTTCGTGGGAAAATCAGCCCCAGCATTTT. Protein product: CASSSWENQPQHF. J is TRBJ1-5 and V is TRBV19, with D unclear. There are 13 residues in the CDR3. Germline lookup yields CDR1 LNHDA and CDR2 SQIVND (reference sequence). The V gene lost 5 bases and the J gene lost 4 bases, with 9 bases spanning the gap.

The rearrangement uses TRBV6-1 and TRBJ2-3; 10 bases are a match to TRBD2. CDR1 MNHNS and CDR2 SASEGT come from the germline V gene. V dropped 4 bases and J dropped 2; count of bases not matched to a gene: 3. There are 15 residues in the CDR3. CDR3 region: CASSVLAGDTDTQYF. The CDR3 coding sequence is TGTGCCAGCAGTGTGCTAGCGGGGGACACAGATACGCAGTATTTT.

The genes are TRBV9 and TRBJ1-3; D is ambiguous. Germline V lookup: CDR1 SGDLS, CDR2 YYNGEE. This CDR3 has 15 residues. Trimming left V 3 bases short and J 0 bases short, with 10 bases between. This CDR3 reads CASSGPALSGNTIYF. In DNA form, the CDR3 reads TGTGCCAGCAGCGGACCGGCCCTCTCTGGAAACACCATATATTTT.

This chain joins TRBV6-1 and TRBJ1-2, with a possible D match to TRBD1 (6 bases). The CDR3 contains 13 residues. Deletions cut 6 bases from V and 3 bases from J, with 11 bases between. Germline lookup yields CDR1 MNHNS and CDR2 SASEGT. CDR3 loop: CASRKDRYYGYTF. Written as DNA, the CDR3 is TGTGCCAGCAGGAAAGACAGGTACTATGGCTACACCTTC.

On this clone: This CDR3 is also generated by other DNA sequences in the sample. The chain combines TRBV5-1 with TRBJ2-3; TRBD1 matches at 7 bases. This CDR3 is 15 amino acids long. J was trimmed by 5 bases and V by 4 bases; bases with no gene match: 10. CDR1 and CDR2 from the germline V gene are SGHRS and YFSETQ. The CDR3 DNA sequence: TGCGCCAGCAGCGAATACAGGGGAAGGGGAGATACGCAGTATTTT. This gives the protein CASSEYRGRGDTQYF.

V usage is TRBV19 and J usage is TRBJ1-6; TRBD1 agrees at 8 bases. The V gene end was trimmed by 3 bases and the J gene end by 9 bases; junction bases not matched to a gene: 10. CDR3 length equals 16 residues. CDR1 LNHDA and CDR2 SQIVND come from the germline V gene (reference sequence). The CDR3 loop reads CASSIYQGASGSPLHF. CDR3 coding DNA: TGTGCCAGTAGTATTTATCAGGGGGCCTCGGGTTCACCCCTCCACTTT. Based on the CDR3 plus reference TRBV19 and TRBJ1-6, the full variable domain is DGGITQSPKYLFRKEGQNVTLSCEQNLNHDAMYWYRQDPGQGLRLIYYSQIVNDFQKGDIAEGYSVSREKKESFPLTVTSAQKNPTAFYLCASSIYQGASGSPLHFGNGTRLTVT.

J is TRBJ2-7 and V is TRBV4-3; D is perhaps TRBD1 (5 bases). Germline assignment: CDR1 LGHNA and CDR2 YSLEER. The CDR3 is 16 amino acids. V dropped 0 bases and J dropped 3 bases, with 15 bases sitting between them. The CDR3 sequence is CASSQDQGQGIYEQYF. The CDR3 coding sequence is TGCGCCAGCAGCCAAGATCAAGGGCAGGGAATCTACGAGCAGTACTTC.

The rearrangement links TRBV5-1 to TRBJ2-7; weak D call: TRBD1 (5 bases). V lost 4 bases and J lost 4, with 15 bases in between. The CDR3 is 14 residues long. CDR1 and CDR2 (germline): SGHRS, YFSETQ. The chain's CDR3 is CASSLRQNSYEQYF. CDR3 in DNA: TGCGCCAGCAGCCTGAGACAGAATAGTTACGAGCAGTACTTC.

V is TRBV5-6 and J is TRBJ2-7; TRBD1 is a possible D gene (6 bases). CDR1 is SGHDT, CDR2 YYEEEE, per germline. V dropped 4 bases and J dropped 1 base, with 12 bases sitting between them. This CDR3 contains 14 residues. The CDR3, as DNA: TGTGCCAGCAGCGTACAGGGTATATCCTACGAGCAGTACTTC. This sequence encodes CASSVQGISYEQYF.

This clone was observed a single time. The sample has other DNA sequences that encode this CDR3 too. J is TRBJ1-3 and V is TRBV19, with TRBD1 as a possible D gene (6 bases). The CDR3 is 14 residues long. The germline V gene has CDR1 LNHDA and CDR2 SQIVND (reference sequence). V gave up 7 bases and J gave up 4 bases, with 14 bases separating them. The CDR3 loop is CASNFQGSGNTIYF. The CDR3 coding sequence is TGTGCCAGTAACTTCCAGGGGTCGGGAAACACCATATATTTT.

This CDR3 is CAIKPGPSGNTIYF. Here the CDR3 DNA reads TGTGCCATCAAGCCAGGGCCCTCTGGAAACACCATATATTTT. The chain carries TRBV10-3 and TRBJ1-3; perhaps TRBD1 as D (5 bases). This CDR3 comprises 14 residues. Germline CDR1 ENHRY, CDR2 SYGVKD. Between the trimmed V and J ends, which lost 7 bases and 0 bases, there was a span of 10 bases.

The chain combines TRBV6-5 with TRBJ2-3; D gene uncertain. This CDR3 spans 11 amino acids. Germline assignment: CDR1 MNHEY and CDR2 SVGAGI. V lost 6 bases to trimming and J lost 6 bases, with 7 bases between them. This chain's CDR3 is CASSRGDTQYF. CDR3 coding DNA: TGTGCCAGCAGCCGAGGCGATACGCAGTATTTT.

The chain couples TRBV6-4 to TRBJ2-7; tentatively, D is TRBD1 (7 bases). The CDR3 is 15 amino acids. Per the germline V gene, CDR1 is MRHNA and CDR2 is SNTAGT. The ends were cut back, 4 bases at V and 6 bases at J, with 19 bases in the middle. This CDR3 is CASSAVAGGLSEQYF. CDR3 sequence (DNA): TGTGCCAGCAGTGCAGTGGCAGGGGGACTTTCCGAGCAGTACTTC.

This chain connects TRBV2 to TRBJ1-2, with D possibly matching TRBD1 (6 bases). CDR3 length: 14 amino acids. Trimming cost V 6 bases and J 4 bases, with 15 bases left between them. CDR1 is SNHLY, CDR2 FYNNEI, per germline. In DNA, the CDR3 is TGTGCCAGCAGCCGACTCAGGACAGTCTATGGCTACACCTTC. It codes for CASSRLRTVYGYTF.